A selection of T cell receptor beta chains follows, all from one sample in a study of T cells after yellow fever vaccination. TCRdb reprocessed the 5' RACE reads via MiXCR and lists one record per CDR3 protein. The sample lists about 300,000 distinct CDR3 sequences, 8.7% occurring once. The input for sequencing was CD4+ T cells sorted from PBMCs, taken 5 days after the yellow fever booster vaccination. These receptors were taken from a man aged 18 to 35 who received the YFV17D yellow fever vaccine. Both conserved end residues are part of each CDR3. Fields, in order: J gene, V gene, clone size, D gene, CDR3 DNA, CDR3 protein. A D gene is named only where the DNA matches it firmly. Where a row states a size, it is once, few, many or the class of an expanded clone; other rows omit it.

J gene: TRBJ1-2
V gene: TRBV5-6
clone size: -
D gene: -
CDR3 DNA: TGTGCCAGCAGCTTCGGTACGCAGAGCTATGGCTACACCTTC
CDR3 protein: CASSFGTQSYGYTF

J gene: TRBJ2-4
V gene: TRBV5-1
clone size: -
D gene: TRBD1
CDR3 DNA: TGCGCCAGCAGCCCGGACTTGACAGGGTCCAACATTCAGTACTTC
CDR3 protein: CASSPDLTGSNIQYF

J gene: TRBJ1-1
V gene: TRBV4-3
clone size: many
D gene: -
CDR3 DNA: TGCGCCAGCAGCCGAAGACGGGGGGACACTGAAGCTTTCTTT
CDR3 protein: CASSRRRGDTEAFF

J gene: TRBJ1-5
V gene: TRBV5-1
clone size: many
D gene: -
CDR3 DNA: TGCGCCAGCAGCTCTGGGTGGGGCAATCAGCCCCAGCATTTT
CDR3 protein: CASSSGWGNQPQHF

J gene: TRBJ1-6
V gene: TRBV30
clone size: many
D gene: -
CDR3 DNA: TGTGCCTGCGGAGACGGAAATTCACCCCTCCACTTT
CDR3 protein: CACGDGNSPLHF

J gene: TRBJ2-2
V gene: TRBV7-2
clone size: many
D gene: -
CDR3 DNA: TGTGCCAGCAGCTTACGAGCCGGGGAGCTGTTTTTT
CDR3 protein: CASSLRAGELFF

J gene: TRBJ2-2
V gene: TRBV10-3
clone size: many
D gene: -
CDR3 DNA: TGTGCCATCAGTGAGTCTACAGGGACCACCGGGGAGCTGTTTTTT
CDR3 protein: CAISESTGTTGELFF

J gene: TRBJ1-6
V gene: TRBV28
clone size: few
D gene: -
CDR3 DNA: TGTGCCAGCAGTGAACATCGGGGTGGGAATTCACCCCTCCACTTT
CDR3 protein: CASSEHRGGNSPLHF

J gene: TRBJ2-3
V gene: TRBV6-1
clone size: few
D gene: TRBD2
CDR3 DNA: TGTGCCAGCAGAAGCGGGGGGGCAAATACGCAGTATTTT
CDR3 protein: CASRSGGANTQYF

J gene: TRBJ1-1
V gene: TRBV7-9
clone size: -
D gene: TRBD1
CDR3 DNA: TGTGCCAGCAGCGTTGGACAGGGATCCACTGAAGCTTTCTTT
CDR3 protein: CASSVGQGSTEAFF

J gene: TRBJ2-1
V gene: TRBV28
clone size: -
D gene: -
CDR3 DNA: TGTGCCAGCAGTTCGGGGGACTTCTACAATGAGCAGTTCTTC
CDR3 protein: CASSSGDFYNEQFF

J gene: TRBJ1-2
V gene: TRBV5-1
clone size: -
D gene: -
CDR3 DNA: TGCGCCAGCAGCCCGACTAGAGACTATGGCTACACCTTC
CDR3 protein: CASSPTRDYGYTF

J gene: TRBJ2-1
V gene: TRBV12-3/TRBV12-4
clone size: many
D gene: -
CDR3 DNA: TGTGCCAGCAGGGGTGGACAGTACAATGAGCAGTTCTTC
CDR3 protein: CASRGGQYNEQFF

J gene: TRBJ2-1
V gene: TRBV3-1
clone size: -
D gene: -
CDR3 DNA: TGTGCCAGCAGCCAAGTTCCGAATAATGAGCAGTTCTTC
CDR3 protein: CASSQVPNNEQFF

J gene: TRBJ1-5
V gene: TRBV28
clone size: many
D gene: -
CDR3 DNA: TGTGCCAGCAGGGGGATTCAGGGGCGACACAATCAGCCCCAGCATTTT
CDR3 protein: CASRGIQGRHNQPQHF

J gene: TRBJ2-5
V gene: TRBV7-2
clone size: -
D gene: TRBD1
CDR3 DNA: TGTGCCAGCAGCTTGGACAGGGGGCGGGAGACCCAGTACTTC
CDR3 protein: CASSLDRGRETQYF

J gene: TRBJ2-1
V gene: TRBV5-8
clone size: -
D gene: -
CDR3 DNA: TGTGCCAGCGTAGAAAAGGGGGTGCACTACAATGAGCAGTTCTTC
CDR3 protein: CASVEKGVHYNEQFF

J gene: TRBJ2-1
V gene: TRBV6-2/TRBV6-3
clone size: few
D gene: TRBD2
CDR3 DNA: TGTGCCAGCAGGCGGACTAGCGGTGAGCAGTTCTTC
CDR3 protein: CASRRTSGEQFF

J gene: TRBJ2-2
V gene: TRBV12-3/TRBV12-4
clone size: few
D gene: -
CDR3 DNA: TGTGCCAGCAGTATCTACAGGGTTGCCGGGGAGCTGTTTTTT
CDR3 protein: CASSIYRVAGELFF

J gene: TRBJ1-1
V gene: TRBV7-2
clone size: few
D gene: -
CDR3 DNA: TGTGCCAGCAGCTGGGGGCAGACGAACACTGAAGCTTTCTTT
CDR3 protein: CASSWGQTNTEAFF

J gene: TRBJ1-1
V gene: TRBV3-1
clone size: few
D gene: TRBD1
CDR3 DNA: TGTGCCAGCACCCCCAGCACAGGGGGCAGGACTGAAGCTTTCTTT
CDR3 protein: CASTPSTGGRTEAFF

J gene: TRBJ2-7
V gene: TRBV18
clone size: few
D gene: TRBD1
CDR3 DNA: TGTGCCAGCTCACCACCCGACAGGGTCACCTACGAGCAGTACTTC
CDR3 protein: CASSPPDRVTYEQYF

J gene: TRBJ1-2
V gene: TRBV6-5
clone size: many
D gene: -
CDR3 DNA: TGTGCCAGCAGGGCCCCGTCTAACTATGGCTACACCTTC
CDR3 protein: CASRAPSNYGYTF

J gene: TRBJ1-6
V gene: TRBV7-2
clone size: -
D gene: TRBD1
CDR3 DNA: TGTGCCAGCAGCCCCCAGGGGGGCCCATATAATTCACCCCTCCACTTT
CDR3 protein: CASSPQGGPYNSPLHF

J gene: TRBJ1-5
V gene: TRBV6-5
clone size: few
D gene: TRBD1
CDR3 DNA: TGTGCCAGCTCGGACAGGGGGCATCAGCCCCAGCATTTT
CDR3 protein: CASSDRGHQPQHF

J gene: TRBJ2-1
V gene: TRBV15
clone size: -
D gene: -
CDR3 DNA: TGTGCCACCAGCAGAGATCGAGGAGCCTTGAGGGAGCAGTTCTTC
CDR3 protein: CATSRDRGALREQFF

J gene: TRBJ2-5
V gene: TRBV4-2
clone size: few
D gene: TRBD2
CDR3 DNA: TGTGCCAGCAGCCAAGACGGACTAGCGGGGAGCCAAGAGACCCAGTACTTC
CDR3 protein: CASSQDGLAGSQETQYF

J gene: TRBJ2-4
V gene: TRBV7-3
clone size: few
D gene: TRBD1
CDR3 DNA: TGTGCCAGCAGCTTAGGTGCGGAACAGGGGAACATTCAGTACTTC
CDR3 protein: CASSLGAEQGNIQYF

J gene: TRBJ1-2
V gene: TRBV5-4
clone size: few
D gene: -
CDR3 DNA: TGTGCCAGCAGCCCGAGAACCACAGGGCCCTATGGCTACACCTTC
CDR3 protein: CASSPRTTGPYGYTF

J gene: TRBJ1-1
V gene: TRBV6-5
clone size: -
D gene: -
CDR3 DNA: TGTGCCAGCAGAAGGAGGGACACTGAAGCTTTCTTT
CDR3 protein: CASRRRDTEAFF

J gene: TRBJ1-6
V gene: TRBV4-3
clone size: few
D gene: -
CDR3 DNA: TGCGCCAGCAGCCAAGAGGGCAGGGCACCAAATAATTCACCCCTCCACTTT
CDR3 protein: CASSQEGRAPNNSPLHF

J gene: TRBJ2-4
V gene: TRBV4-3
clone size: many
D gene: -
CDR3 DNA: TGCGCCAGCAGCCAAGTAGTTTCGGACAAAAACATTCAGTACTTC
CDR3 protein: CASSQVVSDKNIQYF

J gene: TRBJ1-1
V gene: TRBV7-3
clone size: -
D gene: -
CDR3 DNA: TGTGCCAGCAGCTTTGCGGTGAACACTGAAGCTTTCTTT
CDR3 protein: CASSFAVNTEAFF

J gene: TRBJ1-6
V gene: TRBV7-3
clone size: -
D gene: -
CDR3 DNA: TGTGCCAGCAGCTTAACGGGTACAGCTTATAATTCACCCCTCCACTTT
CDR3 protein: CASSLTGTAYNSPLHF

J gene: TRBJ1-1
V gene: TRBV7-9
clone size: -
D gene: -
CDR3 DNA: TGTGCCAGCAGCTTAAGGGGGTCCTTT
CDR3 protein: CASSLRGSF

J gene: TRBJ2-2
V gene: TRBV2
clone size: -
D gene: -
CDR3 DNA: TGTGCCAGCAAGGCCAATGTGAACACCGGGGAGCTGTTTTTT
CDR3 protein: CASKANVNTGELFF

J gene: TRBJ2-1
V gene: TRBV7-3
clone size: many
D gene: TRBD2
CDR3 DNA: TGTGCCAGCAGCCCTAACCCGCTTGGTAGCGGGGGCTGGAATGAGCAGTTCTTC
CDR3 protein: CASSPNPLGSGGWNEQFF